The rows below give T cell receptor beta chains drawn from one sample of a study of blood T cell repertoires in COVID-19. The method was immunoSEQ multiplex PCR; TCRdb's version includes in-frame clones alone and lacks a portion of them. The sample shows approximately 150,000 clones, approximately 83% of them seen only once. Source material: peripheral blood. These receptors all come from a man in his 70s with acute or convalescent COVID-19. Each CDR3 is given with its conserved first and last residue. Fields, in order: CDR3 length, V gene, J gene, clone size, D gene, CDR3 DNA, CDR3 protein. A D gene is named only where the DNA matches it firmly. Size tells how often a clone was seen (once, few, many) or the class of an expanded clone, and some rows leave it out.

length: 15; V: TRBV5-1; J: TRBJ2-5; size: NA; D: TRBD2; DNA: TGCGCCAGCGGTCGGACTAGCGGTCTTCAAGAGACCCAGTACTTC; CDR3: CASGRTSGLQETQYF
length: 15; V: TRBV7-9; J: TRBJ1-1; size: NA; D: NA; DNA: TGTGCCAGCAGCAACCGACAGGCCCAGAACACTGAAGCTTTCTTT; CDR3: CASSNRQAQNTEAFF
length: 9; V: TRBV20-1; J: TRBJ2-3; size: NA; D: NA; DNA: TGCAGTGCTAGAGCCCCCCCGGTTTTT; CDR3: CSARAPPVF
length: 15; V: TRBV6-1; J: TRBJ2-3; size: NA; D: TRBD1; DNA: TGTGCCAGCAGTGAATGGACAGGGGGCCCCGAGAGGCAGTATTTT; CDR3: CASSEWTGGPERQYF
length: 14; V: TRBV5-1; J: TRBJ2-5; size: NA; D: NA; DNA: TGCGCCAGCAGCTTGGGGGCAGGCCAAGAGACCCAGTACTTC; CDR3: CASSLGAGQETQYF
length: 14; V: TRBV14; J: TRBJ2-1; size: NA; D: TRBD1; DNA: TGTGCCAGCAGCCGAGACAGGGTATCCAATGAGCAGTTCTTC; CDR3: CASSRDRVSNEQFF
length: 13; V: TRBV28; J: TRBJ2-4; size: NA; D: NA; DNA: TGTGCCAGCAGTTTGCAGGGGATCGACATTCAGTACTTC; CDR3: CASSLQGIDIQYF
length: 15; V: TRBV6-6; J: TRBJ2-7; size: few; D: TRBD1; DNA: TGTGCCAGCAGTCCCCTAGACAGGGGATCCTACGAGCAGTACTTC; CDR3: CASSPLDRGSYEQYF
length: 16; V: TRBV3-1/TRBV3-2; J: TRBJ1-6; size: NA; D: TRBD1; DNA: TGTGCCAGCTCAACGACCCCCGGGACAGGGGCTTCACCCCTCCACTTT; CDR3: CASSTTPGTGASPLHF
length: 15; V: TRBV7-9; J: TRBJ2-1; size: NA; D: NA; DNA: TGTGCCAGCAGCCCAGGGTCCGTAGGCTACAATGAGCAGTTCTTC; CDR3: CASSPGSVGYNEQFF
length: 16; V: TRBV28; J: TRBJ2-7; size: NA; D: NA; DNA: TGTGCCAGCAGTTTCCTTTCGGACAGCCTTTCCTACGAGCAGTACTTC; CDR3: CASSFLSDSLSYEQYF
length: 18; V: TRBV4-2; J: TRBJ2-3; size: once; D: TRBD2; DNA: TGTGCCAGCAGCCAGGTCCCTGGGGGGGATGGGGGCACAGATACGCAGTATTTT; CDR3: CASSQVPGGDGGTDTQYF
length: 12; V: TRBV29-1; J: TRBJ1-6; size: NA; D: TRBD1; DNA: TGCAGCGTTAGGGACAGCAATTCACCCCTCCACTTT; CDR3: CSVRDSNSPLHF
length: 18; V: TRBV11-2; J: TRBJ2-7; size: NA; D: NA; DNA: TGTGCCAGCAGCTTAGCAACCCACTGGACTGCAAGCCCCTACGAGCAGTACTTC; CDR3: CASSLATHWTASPYEQYF
length: 14; V: TRBV7-9; J: TRBJ1-1; size: NA; D: NA; DNA: TGTGCCAGCAGCCCTGTCTTTTCCGGGACATCGGCTTTCTTT; CDR3: CASSPVFSGTSAFF
length: 13; V: TRBV13; J: TRBJ2-5; size: NA; D: NA; DNA: TGTGCCAGCAGCCCAGAACGACAAGAGACCCAGTACTTC; CDR3: CASSPERQETQYF
length: 17; V: TRBV10-3; J: TRBJ1-2; size: NA; D: NA; DNA: TGTGCCATCAGTGAGTCGAGTCCCCCCGCAAGTAACTATGGCTACACCTTC; CDR3: CAISESSPPASNYGYTF
length: 13; V: TRBV2; J: TRBJ2-3; size: NA; D: NA; DNA: TGTGCCAGCAGGGAGACTGGTCCAGATACGCAGTATTTT; CDR3: CASRETGPDTQYF
length: 16; V: TRBV18; J: TRBJ1-2; size: NA; D: TRBD1; DNA: TGTGCCAGCTCACCCCTAAGGACAGGGAGCCAGCTTGGCTACACCTTC; CDR3: CASSPLRTGSQLGYTF
length: 14; V: TRBV28; J: TRBJ1-5; size: NA; D: NA; DNA: TGTGCCAGCAGTCTCTCGGGTGGCAATCAGCCCCAGCATTTT; CDR3: CASSLSGGNQPQHF
length: 17; V: TRBV5-4; J: TRBJ2-1; size: few; D: NA; DNA: TGTGCCAGCAGCTTGGGAGGGTGGAGCGAGTCCTACAATGAGCAGTTCTTC; CDR3: CASSLGGWSESYNEQFF
length: 14; V: TRBV19; J: TRBJ1-5; size: NA; D: NA; DNA: TGTGCCAGTAGTATAGCAGGTGGCAATCAGCCCCAGCATTTT; CDR3: CASSIAGGNQPQHF
length: 15; V: TRBV5-6; J: TRBJ2-7; size: NA; D: TRBD1; DNA: TGTGCCAGCAGCTTGGGACAGGGGGGAGCGTACGAGCAGTACTTC; CDR3: CASSLGQGGAYEQYF
length: 13; V: TRBV29-1; J: TRBJ2-2; size: NA; D: NA; DNA: TGCAGCGTGACCGGGACTAACACCGGGGAGCTGTTTTTT; CDR3: CSVTGTNTGELFF
length: 16; V: TRBV4-3; J: TRBJ2-2; size: few; D: NA; DNA: TGCGCCAGCAGCCAAGTGGCTAGCCCCGGGACCGGGGAGCTGTTTTTT; CDR3: CASSQVASPGTGELFF
length: 14; V: TRBV6-6; J: TRBJ1-1; size: NA; D: NA; DNA: TGTGCCAGCAGCAGGGGTGTCATGAACACTGAAGCTTTCTTT; CDR3: CASSRGVMNTEAFF
length: 14; V: TRBV6-2/TRBV6-3; J: TRBJ2-7; size: NA; D: TRBD1; DNA: TGTGCCAGCAGCTCTGGGACAGGGAGCGACGAGCAGTACTTC; CDR3: CASSSGTGSDEQYF
length: 18; V: TRBV11-2; J: TRBJ2-5; size: NA; D: TRBD2; DNA: TGTGCCAGCAGCTTAAGGGCGCTAGCGGGAGGTGTCCAAGAGACCCAGTACTTC; CDR3: CASSLRALAGGVQETQYF
length: 15; V: TRBV28; J: TRBJ1-4; size: NA; D: TRBD1; DNA: TGTGCCTCATGGGGCACGGACAGGACTAATGAAAAACTGTTTTTT; CDR3: CASWGTDRTNEKLFF
length: 17; V: TRBV6-2/TRBV6-3; J: TRBJ2-7; size: NA; D: TRBD2; DNA: TGTGCCAGCAGTTACTTCCCGACTAGCGGGATCTCCTACGAGCAGTACTTC; CDR3: CASSYFPTSGISYEQYF
length: 14; V: TRBV4-3; J: TRBJ1-1; size: NA; D: TRBD1; DNA: TGCGCCAGCAGCGCACAGGGGGCCGGGACTGAAGCTTTCTTT; CDR3: CASSAQGAGTEAFF
length: 16; V: TRBV19; J: TRBJ1-2; size: NA; D: NA; DNA: TGTGCCAGTAGTATAAACACAGGTCGCGCTAACTATGGCTACACCTTC; CDR3: CASSINTGRANYGYTF
length: 16; V: TRBV5-4; J: TRBJ2-1; size: NA; D: TRBD2; DNA: TGTGCCAGCAGCCCCGGGACTAGCGGGAGGGCCGGAGAGCAGTTCTTC; CDR3: CASSPGTSGRAGEQFF
length: 17; V: TRBV5-1; J: TRBJ1-1; size: NA; D: NA; DNA: TGCGCCAGCAGCTTGGTTAGGCTCGTGGGGGGGAACACTGAAGCTTTCTTT; CDR3: CASSLVRLVGGNTEAFF
length: 15; V: TRBV7-2; J: TRBJ2-1; size: NA; D: TRBD2; DNA: TGTGCCAGCAGCGCCTTAGTTCTAGCGGGCGGTGAGCAGTTCTTC; CDR3: CASSALVLAGGEQFF
length: 14; V: TRBV7-2; J: TRBJ1-1; size: NA; D: TRBD1; DNA: TGTGCCAGCAGCTTAGTGGACAGGGGTACTGAAGCTTTCTTT; CDR3: CASSLVDRGTEAFF
length: 15; V: TRBV19; J: TRBJ1-1; size: NA; D: NA; DNA: TGTGCCAGTAGTCCGTTCGGGGGGACGGGGGCTGAAGCTTTCTTT; CDR3: CASSPFGGTGAEAFF
length: 13; V: TRBV18; J: TRBJ2-1; size: NA; D: TRBD1; DNA: TGTGCCAGCTCAGGACAGGGAAGGGGTGAGCAGTTCTTC; CDR3: CASSGQGRGEQFF
length: 14; V: TRBV6-6; J: TRBJ2-3; size: NA; D: TRBD2; DNA: TGTGCCAGCAGTTACCTACTAGCGGCAGATACGCAGTATTTT; CDR3: CASSYLLAADTQYF
length: 14; V: TRBV19; J: TRBJ2-7; size: NA; D: TRBD1; DNA: TGTGCCAGTAGTACCGGGACAGGGGAATACGAGCAGTACTTC; CDR3: CASSTGTGEYEQYF
length: 13; V: TRBV11-2; J: TRBJ2-7; size: NA; D: NA; DNA: TGTGCCAGCAGCGTACAGGGATCCTACGAGCAGTACTTC; CDR3: CASSVQGSYEQYF
length: 13; V: TRBV2; J: TRBJ1-4; size: NA; D: TRBD1; DNA: TGTGCCAGCGGACAGGGAGGAGATGTAAAACTGTTTTTT; CDR3: CASGQGGDVKLFF
length: 16; V: TRBV11-2; J: TRBJ1-2; size: NA; D: NA; DNA: TGTGCCAGCAGCTTAGTAGGAGGCGGGGCCGGCTATGGCTACACCTTC; CDR3: CASSLVGGGAGYGYTF
length: 15; V: TRBV6-6; J: TRBJ2-3; size: NA; D: TRBD2; DNA: TGTGCCAGCAGTAAGCGGGAGTCAGGCACAGATACGCAGTATTTT; CDR3: CASSKRESGTDTQYF